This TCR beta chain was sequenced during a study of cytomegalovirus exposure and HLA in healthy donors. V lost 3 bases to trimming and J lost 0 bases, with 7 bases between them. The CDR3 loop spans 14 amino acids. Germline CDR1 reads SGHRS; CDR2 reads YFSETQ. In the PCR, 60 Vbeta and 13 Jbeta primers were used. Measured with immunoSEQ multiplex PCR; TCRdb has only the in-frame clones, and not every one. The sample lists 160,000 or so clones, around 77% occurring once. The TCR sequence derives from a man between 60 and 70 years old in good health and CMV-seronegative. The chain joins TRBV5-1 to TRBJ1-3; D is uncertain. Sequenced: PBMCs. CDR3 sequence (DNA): TGCGCCAGCAGCTCGTCGAGCTCTGGAAACACCATATATTTT. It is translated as CASSSSSSGNTIYF.